The 2 T cell receptor beta chains below come from one sample, sequenced in a study of T cell repertoires in cytomegalovirus infection. From the reads, TCRdb called clonotypes with MiXCR, one entry per CDR3 protein. The table shows some 170,000 distinct CDR3 sequences, with 15% to 20% occurring only once. Sequencing was done on a sample of CD8+ T cells from PBMCs. The receptors derive from a human donor in good health (CMV status not recorded). Some clones in this sample may be carry-over from other donors' samples.

This clonotype was picked up a small number of times. The gene calls are TRBV11-2 and TRBJ1-4; D unresolved. In germline, CDR1 is SGHAT, CDR2 FQNNGV. Deletions cut 1 base from V and 9 bases from J, with 9 bases between. The CDR3 length is 13 residues. The CDR3 reads CASSLVGIQKLFF. As DNA, the CDR3 is TGTGCCAGCAGCTTAGTAGGAATCCAAAAACTGTTTTTT.

The chain couples TRBV20-1 to TRBJ1-4; D gene ambiguous. CDR1 is DFQATT and CDR2 is SNEGSKA in the germline V gene (reference sequence). Trimming took 0 bases from V and 0 from J, leaving 11 bases between them. The CDR3 has 16 amino acids. DNA for the CDR3: TGCAGTGCTAGAGATCCTCCTCCAGCAACTAATGAAAAACTGTTTTTT. Translating gives CSARDPPPATNEKLFF.